Below are 9 T cell receptor beta chains sequenced from a single sample in a study of radiation and T cells in renal cell carcinoma. As to time point: blood 2 weeks post-SBRT. This sample's treatment: 15 Gy SBRT to primary tumor, nephrectomy 4 weeks later. TCRdb's copy holds only in-frame clones and misses some; the assay was immunoSEQ multiplex PCR. The repertoire holds roughly 120,000 clones, with approximately 75% as singletons. The sequenced sample was blood, obtained from a patient whose treatment included radiotherapy and nephrectomy. The receptor source for this set is a woman aged 55-69 years with renal cell carcinoma.

The CDR3 sequence is CASSVAQTTGELFF. CDR3 nucleotide sequence: TGTGCCAGCAGCGTAGCTCAGACGACCGGGGAGCTGTTTTTT. The rearrangement links TRBV9 to TRBJ2-2; D remains ambiguous. Germline V gene lookup returns CDR1 SGDLS and CDR2 YYNGEE. The V gene lost 0 bases and the J gene lost 5 bases, with 8 bases spanning the gap. The CDR3 has 14 residues.

The chain couples TRBV4-1 to TRBJ1-1; D gene uncertain. The CDR3 is 13 residues long. From germline, CDR1 is MGHRA and CDR2 YSYEKL. Trimming pared 1 base from V and 7 bases from J, leaving 10 bases between. The CDR3 loop reads CASSQGPSFEAFF. Here the CDR3 DNA reads TGCGCCAGCAGCCAAGGTCCCAGTTTTGAAGCTTTCTTT.

The chain is built from TRBV7-6 and TRBJ2-3, with D tentatively TRBD2 (6 bases). Germline V gene lookup returns CDR1 SGHVS and CDR2 FNYEAQ. The CDR3 length is 16 residues. Trimming stripped 5 bases from V and 1 base from J, with 16 bases between. The CDR3 region is CASSPLGVAGTDTQYF. The DNA for the CDR3 is TGTGCCAGCAGCCCGCTGGGGGTAGCGGGCACAGATACGCAGTATTTT.

V is TRBV19 and J is TRBJ2-7; maybe TRBD1 (6 bases). The CDR3 totals 16 residues. Germline lookup yields CDR1 LNHDA and CDR2 SQIVND (reference sequence). V was cut by 4 bases and J by 0 bases, with 16 bases left in between. The CDR3 nucleotides are TGTGCCAGTAGTAGAAGCCTTTGGGACATCTCCTACGAGCAGTACTTC. This sequence encodes CASSRSLWDISYEQYF.

The rearrangement joins TRBV7-3 to TRBJ2-5; D gene unclear. This CDR3 has 13 amino acids. V was cut by 2 bases and J by 4 bases, with 8 bases left in between. Germline V gene data show CDR1 as SGHTA and CDR2 as FQGTGA. In DNA, the CDR3 is TGTGCCAGCAGCTTAGGGGTACGAGAGACCCAGTACTTC. It specifies CASSLGVRETQYF.

J is TRBJ2-1 and V is TRBV28; no reliable D call. Per germline, CDR1 MDHEN and CDR2 SYDVKM. This CDR3 has 12 residues. V was shortened by 4 bases and J by 10 bases, with 11 bases between the two germline ends. The CDR3 is CASSSPLNEQFF. Here the CDR3 DNA reads TGTGCCAGCAGTTCACCCCTCAACGAGCAGTTCTTC.

The rearrangement uses TRBV10-3 and TRBJ2-7, with D maybe TRBD1 (6 bases). CDR3 size: 18 residues. Germline CDR1 is ENHRY and CDR2 is SYGVKD. Trimming stripped 2 bases from V and 4 bases from J, with 24 bases between. As DNA, the CDR3 is TGTGCCATCAGTGAGCGGAGCATCAGCCGGGACACAGGTTACGAGCAGTACTTC. This sequence encodes CAISERSISRDTGYEQYF.

This chain uses TRBV6-1 with TRBJ1-1, with unresolved D. There are 12 residues in the CDR3. CDR1 is MNHNS, CDR2 SASEGT, per germline. V gave up 4 bases and J gave up 2 bases, with 5 bases separating them. The CDR3 region is CASSVSNTEAFF. In DNA form, the CDR3 reads TGTGCCAGCAGTGTCTCAAACACTGAAGCTTTCTTT.

The V gene is TRBV9, the J gene TRBJ2-2; D may be TRBD1 (6 bases). The CDR3 spans 15 residues. Germline V gives CDR1 SGDLS, CDR2 YYNGEE. Between the trimmed V and J ends, which lost 4 bases and 5 bases, there was a span of 15 bases. DNA of the CDR3: TGTGCCAGCAGCCCCCGGACAGCCTTAACCGGGGAGCTGTTTTTT. Its protein is CASSPRTALTGELFF.